This TCR beta chain appears in the sequencing data of a study of regulatory T cells in long-lasting Graves disease. Sequencing libraries for TCR beta were prepared with iRepertoire HTBI primers and Arm-PCR of CDR3 regions. TCRdb itself ran the multiplex PCR reads through MiXCR, one entry per CDR3 protein. The sample has a few hundred thousand distinct CDR3 sequences, about 15% seen once; the top ten hold approximately 7.8%. Time point in this sample: newly diagnosed GD, antithyroid drugs for less than 3 months. Scientists built the TCR library using RNA that was extracted from PBMCs. This clonotype showed up just a few times. Antigen unknown. Study outcomes and limitations: Newly diagnosed Graves' patients exceeded persistent ones in TCR diversity.

This same sample was also taken into another study, of T cells in Graves' hyperthyroidism and ophthalmopathy. As that report states: A patient was excluded if there was uncontrolled infection, other autoimmune disease, pregnancy or lactation. The primer set for the first-round RT-PCR of the TCR CDR3 was HTBI.

This sequence originates from a woman aged 40 to 55 with Graves disease. Material: peripheral blood mononuclear cells (PBMCs), obtained at new diagnosis, from a patient treated with antithyroid drugs.

CDR3 in amino acids: CASSPNSAGTHNEQFF. For the CDR3, the DNA is TGTGCCAGCAGTCCGAACTCCGCCGGGACTCACAATGAGCAGTTCTTC. The chain carries TRBV12-3 or TRBV12-4 and TRBJ2-1, with D maybe TRBD2 (6 bases). Trimming left V 5 bases short and J 5 bases short, with 19 bases between. This CDR3 has 16 amino acids.